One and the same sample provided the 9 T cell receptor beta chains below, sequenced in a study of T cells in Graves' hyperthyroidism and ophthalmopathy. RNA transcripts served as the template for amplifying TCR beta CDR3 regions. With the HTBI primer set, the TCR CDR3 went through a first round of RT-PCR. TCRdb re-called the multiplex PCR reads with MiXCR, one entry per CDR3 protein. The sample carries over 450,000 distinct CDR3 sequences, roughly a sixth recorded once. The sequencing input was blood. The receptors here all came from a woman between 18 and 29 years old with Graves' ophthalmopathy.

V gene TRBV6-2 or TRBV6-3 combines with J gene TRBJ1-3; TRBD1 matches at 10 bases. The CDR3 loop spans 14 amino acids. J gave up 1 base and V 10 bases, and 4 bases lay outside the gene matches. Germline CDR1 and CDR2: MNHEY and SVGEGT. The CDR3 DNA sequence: TGTGCCACCGGGACAGGGGATTCTGGAAACACCATATATTTT. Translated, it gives CATGTGDSGNTIYF.

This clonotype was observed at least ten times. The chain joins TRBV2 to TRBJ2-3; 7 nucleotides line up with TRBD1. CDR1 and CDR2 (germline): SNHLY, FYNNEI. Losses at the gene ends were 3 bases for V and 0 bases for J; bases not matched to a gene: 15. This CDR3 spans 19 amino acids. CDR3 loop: CASSDRTGTADPSTDTQYF. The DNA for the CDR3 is TGTGCCAGCAGTGATAGGACCGGGACAGCGGACCCTAGCACAGATACGCAGTATTTT.

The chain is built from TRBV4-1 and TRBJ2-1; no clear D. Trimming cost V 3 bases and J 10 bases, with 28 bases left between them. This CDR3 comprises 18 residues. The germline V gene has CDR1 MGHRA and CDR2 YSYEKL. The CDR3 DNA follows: TGCGCCAGCAGCCAGATCTATAACCTACAAAGTAACCCGGTAGAGCAGTTCTTC. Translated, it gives CASSQIYNLQSNPVEQFF.

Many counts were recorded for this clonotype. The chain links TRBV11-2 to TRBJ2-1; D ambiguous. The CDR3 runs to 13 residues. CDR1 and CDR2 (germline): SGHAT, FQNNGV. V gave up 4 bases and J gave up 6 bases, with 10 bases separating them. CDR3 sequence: CASSSGEANEQFF. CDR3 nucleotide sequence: TGTGCCAGCAGCTCGGGTGAGGCCAATGAGCAGTTCTTC.

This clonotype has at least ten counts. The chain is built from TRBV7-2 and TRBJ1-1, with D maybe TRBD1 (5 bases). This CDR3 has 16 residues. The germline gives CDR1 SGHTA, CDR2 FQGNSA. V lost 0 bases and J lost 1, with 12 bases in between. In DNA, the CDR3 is TGTGCCAGCAGCTTAGCGGCAGGGAGGGGGAACACTGAAGCTTTCTTT. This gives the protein CASSLAAGRGNTEAFF.

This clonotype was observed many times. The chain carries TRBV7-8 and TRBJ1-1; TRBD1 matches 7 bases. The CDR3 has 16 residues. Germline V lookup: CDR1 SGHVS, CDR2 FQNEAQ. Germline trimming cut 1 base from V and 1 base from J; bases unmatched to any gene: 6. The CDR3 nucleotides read TGTGCCAGCAGCTTAGTAGTGACAGGGAAGAACACTGAAGCTTTCTTT. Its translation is CASSLVVTGKNTEAFF. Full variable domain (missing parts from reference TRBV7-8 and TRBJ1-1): GAGVSQSPRYKVAKRGQDVALRCDPISGHVSLFWYQQALGQGPEFLTYFQNEAQLDKSGLPSDRFFAERPEGSVSTLKIQRTQQEDSAVYLCASSLVVTGKNTEAFFGQGTRLTVV.

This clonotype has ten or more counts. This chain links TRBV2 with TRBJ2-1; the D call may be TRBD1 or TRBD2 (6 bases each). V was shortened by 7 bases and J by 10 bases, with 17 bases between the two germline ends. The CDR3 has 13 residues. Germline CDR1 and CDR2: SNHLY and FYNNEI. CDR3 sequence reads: CASKRSGGDEQFF. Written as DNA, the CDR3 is TGTGCCAGCAAACGGTCCGGGGGCGACGAGCAGTTCTTC. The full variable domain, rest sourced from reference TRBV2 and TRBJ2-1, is EPEVTQTPSHQVTQMGQEVILRCVPISNHLYFYWYRQILGQKVEFLVSFYNNEISEKSEIFDDQFSVERPDGSNFTLKIRSTKLEDSAMYFCASKRSGGDEQFFGPGTRLTVL.

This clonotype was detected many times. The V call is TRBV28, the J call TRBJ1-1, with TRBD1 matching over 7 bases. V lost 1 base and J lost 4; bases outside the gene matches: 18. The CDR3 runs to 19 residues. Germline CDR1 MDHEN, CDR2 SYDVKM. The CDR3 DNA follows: TGTGCCAGCAGTTTATCCTACCCCCTCTCGACAGGGCGAGTCACTGAAGCTTTCTTT. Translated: CASSLSYPLSTGRVTEAFF.

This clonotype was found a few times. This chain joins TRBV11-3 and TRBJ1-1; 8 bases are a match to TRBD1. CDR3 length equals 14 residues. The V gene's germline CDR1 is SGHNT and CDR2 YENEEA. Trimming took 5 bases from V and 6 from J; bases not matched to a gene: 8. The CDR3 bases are TGTGCCAGCAGCCCGACAGGGGAAGGAGCTGAAGCTTTCTTT. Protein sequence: CASSPTGEGAEAFF.